This entry lists 19 T cell receptor beta chains sequenced from one sample in a study of T cell clonality in common variable immunodeficiency. Whole-study results and caveats: Reportedly, TCR beta sequences from common variable immunodeficiency showed fewer deletions and N-nucleotide insertions.

Sequencing used immunoSEQ multiplex PCR; TCRdb keeps in-frame clones, though not all of them. This sample carries about 21,000 clones, none of them present only once. No antigens are known for them. Sequenced material: peripheral blood mononuclear cells. Receptors originate from a human donor with common variable immunodeficiency.

This clone was found many times. Sequencing ends 3 residues short of the CDR3 end; the germline J gene provides the rest. The chain uses TRBV5-1 and TRBJ2-3; 12 nucleotides line up with TRBD2. The CDR3 loop spans 15 amino acids. Germline V gives CDR1 SGHRS, CDR2 YFSETQ. Unmatched junction bases numbered 5, after V lost 4 bases and J lost 5 bases. CDR3 DNA (partial): TGCGCCAGCAGCGAACTAGCGGGGGGCAGAGATACG. Amino acids: CASSELAGGRDT. The whole CDR3 protein reads CASSELAGGRDTQYF.

This clone was seen repeatedly, ten times or more. One junction end disagrees with the germline gene, perhaps due to a read error. The CDR3 end lies 3 residues beyond the end of the read and is filled in from the germline J gene. The V call is TRBV4-2, the J call TRBJ1-2; 7 nucleotides match TRBD1. This CDR3 is 16 amino acids long. Looked up from germline, CDR1 is LGHNA and CDR2 is YNFKEQ. The sequenced part of the CDR3 DNA is TGCGCCAGCAGCCAATATTTTGAGGGGGCTAAATATGGC. Translation gives CASSQYFEGAKYG. The complete CDR3 reads CASSQYFEGAKYGYTF.

This clone was seen at least ten times. The CDR3 extends 3 residues past the end of the read, so its final part is completed from the germline J gene. The chain recombines TRBV20-1 with TRBJ2-3; TRBD1 agrees at 8 bases. The CDR3 runs 14 residues. Germline-derived CDR1 and CDR2 are DFQATT and SNEGSKA (reference sequence). With V trimmed by 3 bases and J by 6 bases, 8 bases remained unmatched. The sequenced part of the CDR3 DNA is TGCAGTGCTAGGAGGACAGGGAAGGGTGATACG. It encodes CSARRTGKGDT. Given in full, the CDR3 is CSARRTGKGDTQYF.

This clone came up many times. The read ends 3 residues before the CDR3 terminus; that terminus is restored from the germline J gene. V gene TRBV7-8 combines with J gene TRBJ1-2; D gene uncertain. CDR3 size: 15 residues. The germline V gene encodes CDR1 SGHVS and CDR2 FQNEAQ. With 0 bases removed from V and 3 bases from J, the gap between germline ends came to 11 bases. The CDR3 sequence: CASSLAAPIDYGYTF. The covered CDR3 bases are TGTGCCAGCAGCTTAGCCGCACCTATAGACTATGGC.

This clone occurred many times. The read finishes 3 residues shy of the CDR3 end, and the germline J gene is used to complete it. V and J are TRBV18 and TRBJ1-1; 10 bases match TRBD1. Germline V gives CDR1 KGHSH, CDR2 LQKENI. The CDR3 has 16 amino acids. J was trimmed by 3 bases and V by 3 bases; bases with no gene match: 7. The covered CDR3 bases are TGTGCCAGCTCACCCCCTTGGGGGACAGGGGACACTGAA. Its translation: CASSPPWGTGDTE. The full CDR3 reads CASSPPWGTGDTEAFF.

This clone was observed many times. From the germline J gene comes the end of the CDR3, since the read stops 3 residues before it. V gene TRBV7-2 combines with J gene TRBJ2-1, with TRBD1 as a possible D gene (6 bases). Trimming shortened V by 8 bases and J by 7 bases, and 6 bases separated the two germline ends. CDR1 SGHTA and CDR2 FQGNSA come from the germline V gene. The CDR3 consists of 10 residues. The CDR3 loop is CASGQNEQFF. The sequenced part of the CDR3 DNA is TGTGCCAGCGGACAGAATGAG.

This clone was detected many times. The sequenced fragment ends 3 residues before the CDR3 boundary, so the rest is inferred from the germline J gene. The chain is built from TRBV18 and TRBJ1-1; D is unresolved. The V and J ends lost 6 bases and 1 base respectively, with 15 bases between them. The CDR3 sequence is 15 residues long. The germline V gene encodes CDR1 KGHSH and CDR2 LQKENI. Partial CDR3 DNA: TGTGCCAGCTCGTACGAAAGCGCGGCGAACACTGAA. This gives the protein CASSYESAANTE. From start to end, the CDR3 is CASSYESAANTEAFF.

This clone was observed many times. Read sequence stops 3 residues before the CDR3 end, and the germline J gene provides the missing end. V and J are TRBV19 and TRBJ2-7, with TRBD2 identical over 7 bases. This CDR3 contains 14 residues. V gave up 5 bases and J gave up 3 bases; unmatched junction bases: 7. The germline gives CDR1 LNHDA, CDR2 SQIVND (reference sequence). The sequenced CDR3 bases are TGTGCCAGTAGTTTAGGACTAGGGAGCTACGAG. It codes for CASSLGLGSYE. The entire CDR3 protein reads CASSLGLGSYEQYF.

This clone was recorded many times. The CDR3 end falls 3 residues outside the read, so it is completed with the germline J gene. The chain combines TRBV18 with TRBJ1-1; 9 nucleotides line up with TRBD1. Germline-derived CDR1 and CDR2 are KGHSH and LQKENI. The CDR3 spans 12 residues. Incomplete CDR3 DNA: TGTGCCAGCTCATCGGACAGGGGCGAA. Encoded protein: CASSSDRGE. The full CDR3 protein is CASSSDRGEAFF.

This clone showed up many times. The CDR3 extends 3 residues past the end of the read, so its final part is completed from the germline J gene. The chain has TRBV5-1 and TRBJ1-6, with 9 bases matching TRBD1. The CDR3 has 15 residues. CDR1 SGHRS and CDR2 YFSETQ come from the germline V gene. Trimming removed 0 bases from V and 6 bases from J; junction bases left unmatched: 1. CDR3 DNA, as far as it was read: TGCGCCAGCAGCTTGGCGGACAGGGGTAATTCACCC. Amino acids: CASSLADRGNSP. The full-length CDR3 reads as CASSLADRGNSPLHF.

This clone has ten or more counts. With the read ending 3 residues before the CDR3 end, the germline J gene is used to fill in that end. The chain carries TRBV12-3 or TRBV12-4 and TRBJ1-2; no definite D call. The CDR3 is 11 amino acids. V lost 3 bases to trimming and J lost 5 bases, with 4 bases between them. The sequenced CDR3 bases are TGTGCCAGCAGTTTTCTATATGGC. As protein: CASSFLYG. The entire CDR3 protein is CASSFLYGYTF.

This clone showed up many times. The CDR3 is cut off 3 residues early in the read; its end comes from the germline J gene. This chain joins TRBV20-1 and TRBJ2-1, with 7 bases fitting TRBD2. The CDR3 has 15 amino acids. Unmatched junction bases numbered 8, after V lost 1 base and J lost 5 bases. CDR1 DFQATT and CDR2 SNEGSKA come from the germline V gene (reference sequence). The sequenced CDR3 bases are TGCAGTGCTAGAGCAGGGACTAATTTTGACAATGAG. Its translation is CSARAGTNFDNE. The full CDR3 reads CSARAGTNFDNEQFF.

This clone was found a few times. The CDR3 region is CASPDRGRAEQYF. The CDR3 DNA, read in part, is TGCGCCAGCCCGGACAGGGGGCGCGCCGAG. The rearrangement links TRBV10-2 to TRBJ2-7; 11 nucleotides line up with TRBD1. With the read ending 3 residues before the CDR3 end, the germline J gene is used to fill in that end. The V gene end was trimmed by 8 bases and the J gene end by 6 bases; junction bases not matched to a gene: 6. This CDR3 has 13 residues. From germline, CDR1 is WSHSY and CDR2 SAAADI.

This clone has ten or more counts. The CDR3 spells CASTLRGAVYGYTF. The part of the CDR3 DNA that was read is TGCGCCAGCACCTTGAGGGGAGCAGTATATGGC. This chain links TRBV10-1 with TRBJ1-2; D possibly corresponds to TRBD1 (5 bases). The read terminates 3 residues ahead of where the CDR3 ends, so the germline J gene completes it. The germline V and J ends were trimmed by 7 bases and 5 bases, with 17 bases remaining between them. Looked up from germline, CDR1 is WNHNN and CDR2 is SYGVQD (reference sequence). The CDR3 runs to 14 residues.

This clone was found a few times. The read ends 3 residues early relative to the CDR3; the germline J gene fills the gap. The V call is TRBV7-6, the J call TRBJ2-2; 10 bases are a match to TRBD1. Germline loops: CDR1 SGHVS, CDR2 FNYEAQ. V was pared by 5 bases and J by 5 bases, with 11 bases of the junction left unmatched. The CDR3 runs 17 residues. Here the CDR3 reads CASSPTGGPPETGELFF. Incomplete CDR3 DNA: TGTGCCAGCAGCCCGACAGGGGGCCCCCCGGAGACCGGGGAG.

This clone has ten or more counts. The sequenced fragment ends 3 residues before the CDR3 boundary, so the rest is inferred from the germline J gene. The V gene is TRBV2, the J gene TRBJ2-7, with D hard to call. The V end was cut by 4 bases, the J end by 3 bases, with 10 bases between. This CDR3 comprises 13 residues. Germline V lookup: CDR1 SNHLY, CDR2 FYNNEI. Incomplete CDR3 DNA: TGTGCCAGCAGTGTTAGGGCCTACTACGAG. Translated: CASSVRAYYE. The full CDR3 protein is CASSVRAYYEQYF.

This clone occurred many times. The CDR3 extends 3 residues past the end of the read, so its final part is completed from the germline J gene. This rearrangement joins TRBV5-1 to TRBJ1-2, with no clear D. From germline, CDR1 is SGHRS and CDR2 YFSETQ. V was pared by 0 bases and J by 7 bases, with 10 bases between. The CDR3 is 13 residues long. The sequenced part of the CDR3 DNA is TGCGCCAGCAGCTTGGCGGCGGGTAGTGGC. It codes for CASSLAAGSG. The full CDR3 protein reads CASSLAAGSGYTF.

This clone has ten or more counts. The sequenced fragment ends 3 residues before the CDR3 boundary, so the rest is inferred from the germline J gene. The chain carries TRBV7-3 and TRBJ2-5; perhaps TRBD2 as D (5 bases). Looked up from germline, CDR1 is SGHTA and CDR2 is FQGTGA. The CDR3 sequence is 12 residues long. Trimming cost V 5 bases and J 6 bases, with 10 bases left between them. The DNA read from the CDR3 is TGTGCCAGCAGCCCGACGGGGAAGACC. It specifies CASSPTGKT. The full CDR3 is CASSPTGKTQYF.

This clone is judged medium-sized (0.01 to 0.1%). The sequenced fragment ends 3 residues before the CDR3 boundary, so the rest is inferred from the germline J gene. The V gene is TRBV5-1, the J gene TRBJ2-2; 7 bases map to TRBD1. V was clipped by 4 bases and J by 6 bases; unmatched bases: 6. Germline V gene data show CDR1 as SGHRS and CDR2 as YFSETQ. CDR3 length: 14 residues. The CDR3 bases that were read are TGCGCCAGCAGCCCCCAGACAGGGTCCGGGGAG. The encoded protein is CASSPQTGSGE. The whole CDR3 protein is CASSPQTGSGELFF.